The clone carrying this TCR beta chain was observed a few times. What it binds is not known. These data originate in a study of T-cell memory formation after mild COVID-19. Study findings and constraints: Memory from before infection featured some responding clones, which suggests cross-reactive memory joined. CD4+ clones that contracted lay mainly in CM and EM; CD8+ ones lay in EMRA. Clones from the second wave (peaking day 37) had unconfirmed SARS-CoV-2 specificity.

Trimming shortened V by 1 base and J by 6 bases, and 14 bases separated the two germline ends. This CDR3 is 16 amino acids long. Germline V CDR1 and CDR2: KGHDR, SFDVKD. Constant-segment primers served in 5'RACE that generated TCR alpha and TCR beta cDNA libraries bearing sample barcodes and UMIs. Each CDR3 protein is one row after TCRdb ran MiXCR on the 5' RACE reads. The table has approximately 260,000 distinct CDR3 sequences, approximately 16% seen once; the top ten hold 20% to 25%. The sequencing sample was made of PBMCs or a T cell subset sorted from them (not recorded which). The sequence came from a man between 18 and 35 years old who had mild COVID-19 (a few samples of this study predate the infection). Cell type and time point are not known. The rearrangement uses TRBV24-1 and TRBJ2-2; D ambiguous. The CDR3 is CATSDFDPLGPGELFF. The CDR3 region has the DNA TGTGCCACCAGTGATTTTGACCCCCTGGGTCCCGGGGAGCTGTTTTTT.